The 24 T cell receptor beta chains reported below all come from one sample, sequenced in a study of blood T cell repertoires in COVID-19. Libraries were prepared by immunoSEQ multiplex PCR; TCRdb keeps only in-frame clonotypes and omits some of them. Among tens of thousands of clones listed, more than 75% were seen once. Sequenced input: peripheral blood. The receptors were gathered from a man of 80 years or more with acute or convalescent COVID-19.

The chain joins TRBV28 to TRBJ1-2; 9 bases are shared with TRBD1. V trimming: 5 bases; J trimming: 3 bases; junction bases outside the gene matches: 7. CDR3 length: 15 amino acids. In germline, CDR1 is MDHEN, CDR2 SYDVKM. The CDR3, as DNA: TGTGCCAGCAGTCCAGGACAGGGGACTCACTATGGCTACACCTTC. As protein: CASSPGQGTHYGYTF.

This chain uses TRBV19 with TRBJ1-2; 8 nucleotides align to TRBD1. J lost 4 bases, V lost 4 bases, and 5 bases had no gene match. This CDR3 is 14 amino acids long. From germline, CDR1 is LNHDA and CDR2 SQIVND (reference sequence). The CDR3 loop is CASSSADRGYGYTF. The CDR3 DNA reads as TGTGCCAGTAGTAGCGCCGACAGGGGCTATGGCTACACCTTC.

This rearrangement joins TRBV12-2 to TRBJ2-7; the D call of TRBD1 is as the table states it, not checked on the DNA. TRBV12-2 is a recognized pseudogene. The CDR3 totals 14 residues. CDR3 coding DNA: TGTGCAAGTCGCTTGGGACAGGGGGGAACCGAGCAGTACTTC. Translating gives CASRLGQGGTEQYF.

The sample holds a few counts of this clone. The chain employs TRBV19 and TRBJ2-2; 7 bases line up with TRBD1. CDR1 and CDR2 from the germline V gene are LNHDA and SQIVND (reference sequence). The V and J ends lost 8 bases and 5 bases, in that order; junction bases with no gene match: 5. The CDR3 consists of 13 residues. DNA for the CDR3: TGTGCCAGTCTGGGCAGGGGGACCGGGGAGCTGTTTTTT. Translation gives CASLGRGTGELFF.

This chain uses TRBV5-8 with TRBJ2-5, with D perhaps TRBD1 (5 bases). Deletions cut 4 bases from V and 4 bases from J, with 17 bases between. The CDR3 contains 15 residues. Germline V CDR1 and CDR2: SGHTS, YDEGEE. The CDR3 is CASSPLVTGAETQYF. The CDR3 bases are TGTGCCAGCAGCCCGCTAGTAACAGGTGCAGAGACCCAGTACTTC.

The rearrangement uses TRBV20-1 and TRBJ2-2; TRBD1 matches 9 bases. Germline assignment: CDR1 DFQATT and CDR2 SNEGSKA (reference sequence). After removal of 3 bases from V and 3 bases from J, the junction contained 26 bases not matched to a gene. This CDR3 contains 22 residues. In DNA form, the CDR3 reads TGCAGTGCTAGTGCGATAGAGCCCAGAGTCAGTAGATGGACAGGGGACACCGGGGAGCTGTTTTTT. It codes for CSASAIEPRVSRWTGDTGELFF.

The chain employs TRBV5-1 and TRBJ2-7; 8 bases map to TRBD2. The CDR3 runs 16 residues. The germline V gene has CDR1 SGHRS and CDR2 YFSETQ. V dropped 0 bases and J dropped 0; count of bases not matched to a gene: 5. The CDR3 nucleotides are TGCGCCAGCAGCTTGGGGGGCAGCGGGGGCTCCTACGAGCAGTACTTC. It encodes CASSLGGSGGSYEQYF.

The chain couples TRBV5-5 to TRBJ1-6; the D is unclear. Per the germline V gene, CDR1 is SGHKS and CDR2 is YYEKEE (reference sequence). The CDR3 totals 16 residues. Trimming pared 3 bases from V and 2 bases from J, leaving 12 bases between. The CDR3 region is CASSSSGFTYNSPLHF. The CDR3 coding sequence is TGTGCCAGCAGCTCCTCAGGATTCACCTATAATTCACCCCTCCACTTT.

V usage is TRBV5-1 and J usage is TRBJ2-2, with 8 bases that match TRBD2. This CDR3 spans 16 amino acids. Per germline, CDR1 SGHRS and CDR2 YFSETQ. Trimming at V came to 0 bases and at J to 6 bases, leaving 7 bases not matched to a gene. The CDR3 region is CASSLVPAGEAGELFF. CDR3 nucleotides: TGCGCCAGCAGCTTGGTTCCAGCGGGAGAGGCCGGGGAGCTGTTTTTT.

The rearrangement uses TRBV4-2 and TRBJ1-4, with 7 positions matching TRBD1. The CDR3 sequence is 16 residues long. Germline assignment: CDR1 LGHNA and CDR2 YNFKEQ. J was trimmed by 8 bases and V by 1 base; bases with no gene match: 10. CDR3 amino acids: CASSQGLDRLGEKLFF. The CDR3 DNA is TGTGCCAGCAGCCAAGGCTTGGACAGGCTGGGAGAAAAACTGTTTTTT.

This clone was detected only a few times. J is TRBJ2-7 and V is TRBV29-1, with 7 bases matching TRBD1. CDR3 length equals 14 residues. The germline CDR1 and CDR2 sequences are SQVTM and ANQGSEA. V was pared by 7 bases and J by 4 bases, with 13 bases of the junction left unmatched. The CDR3: CSAGQGVRAYEQYF. In DNA form, the CDR3 reads TGCAGCGCGGGGCAGGGGGTAAGGGCGTACGAGCAGTACTTC.

This chain uses TRBV6-5 with TRBJ1-5; D not certain. This CDR3 has 15 residues. Germline assignment: CDR1 MNHEY and CDR2 SVGAGI. V was clipped by 10 bases and J by 0 bases, with 16 bases between them. In DNA form, the CDR3 reads TGTGCCATTTCGCCGACGGGAAATAGCAATCAGCCCCAGCATTTT. This sequence encodes CAISPTGNSNQPQHF.

This clone was counted between two and nine times. The J gene is TRBJ2-7, the V gene TRBV7-9; 10 bases fit TRBD1. The germline V gene has CDR1 SEHNR and CDR2 FQNEAQ (reference sequence). The CDR3 is made up of 15 amino acids. Losses at the gene ends were 0 bases for V and 5 bases for J; bases not matched to a gene: 4. The CDR3 spells CASSLAGQGHNEQYF. CDR3 DNA: TGTGCCAGCAGCTTAGCGGGACAGGGGCACAACGAGCAGTACTTC.

This chain's CDR3 is CASSQGRGAEETQYF. The CDR3 nucleotides are TGCGCCAGCAGCCAAGGTCGGGGGGCCGAAGAGACCCAGTACTTC. The rearrangement links TRBV4-1 to TRBJ2-5; D is perhaps TRBD2 (7 bases). Trimming cost V 1 base and J 3 bases, with 12 bases left between them. This CDR3 contains 15 residues. Germline V gene sequence: CDR1 MGHRA, CDR2 YSYEKL.

The genes are TRBV5-1 and TRBJ2-1, with 14 bases matching TRBD2. Germline values: CDR1 SGHRS, CDR2 YFSETQ. The ends lost 4 bases at V and 15 bases at J; junction bases unmatched: 6. The CDR3 extends over 13 amino acids. The CDR3 region is CASSPGLAGEGFF. The CDR3 nucleotides are TGCGCCAGCAGCCCGGGACTAGCGGGAGAGGGGTTCTTC.

J is TRBJ2-7 and V is TRBV6-5; the D is unclear. Germline V gene lookup returns CDR1 MNHEY and CDR2 SVGAGI. The ends were cut back, 7 bases at V and 6 bases at J, with 16 bases in the middle. There are 13 residues in the CDR3. The CDR3 DNA sequence: TGTGCCAGCACGCAATTGGCTGGGCGCGAGCAGTACTTC. Residues: CASTQLAGREQYF.

The chain links TRBV5-1 to TRBJ1-2; 11 bases fit TRBD1. The CDR3 extends over 14 amino acids. The V segment lost 5 bases and the J segment 7 bases; nucleotides outside the gene matches: 7. Germline loops: CDR1 SGHRS, CDR2 YFSETQ. CDR3 nucleotide sequence: TGCGCCAGCAGTACCGGACAGGGGGCGTTTGGCTACACCTTC. It encodes CASSTGQGAFGYTF. Full variable domain (missing parts from reference TRBV5-1 and TRBJ1-2): KAGVTQTPRYLIKTRGQQVTLSCSPISGHRSVSWYQQTPGQGLQFLFEYFSETQRNKGNFPGRFSGRQFSNSRSEMNVSTLELGDSALYLCASSTGQGAFGYTFGSGTRLTVV.

The J gene is TRBJ2-1, the V gene TRBV6-1; possible D gene TRBD2, 6 bases. Germline CDR1 and CDR2: MNHNS and SASEGT. V was shortened by 3 bases and J by 3 bases, with 12 bases between the two germline ends. The CDR3 runs to 15 residues. The chain's CDR3 is CASSDSWGGYNEQFF. Here the CDR3 DNA reads TGTGCCAGCAGTGATTCGTGGGGAGGCTACAATGAGCAGTTCTTC.

The chain uses TRBV10-1 and TRBJ1-1, with TRBD1 identical over 9 bases. This CDR3 region has 18 residues. V lost 6 bases to trimming and J lost 4 bases; unmatched junction nucleotides: 18. Germline V CDR1 and CDR2: WNHNN, SYGVQD (reference sequence). CDR3 bases: TGCGCCAGCAGACGAAATGGGGGGACAGGGCGTATGGGCACTGAAGCTTTCTTT. Amino acid sequence: CASRRNGGTGRMGTEAFF.

This chain uses TRBV5-1 with TRBJ1-2; 8 bases are shared with TRBD1. V dropped 0 bases and J dropped 3; count of bases not matched to a gene: 4. CDR1 is SGHRS and CDR2 is YFSETQ in the germline V gene. The CDR3 runs to 15 residues. CDR3 amino acids: CASSLGQGNDYGYTF. The CDR3 bases are TGCGCCAGCAGCTTGGGACAGGGGAATGACTATGGCTACACCTTC. The whole variable domain, filled in from reference TRBV5-1 and TRBJ1-2, reads KAGVTQTPRYLIKTRGQQVTLSCSPISGHRSVSWYQQTPGQGLQFLFEYFSETQRNKGNFPGRFSGRQFSNSRSEMNVSTLELGDSALYLCASSLGQGNDYGYTFGSGTRLTVV.

The chain links TRBV9 to TRBJ2-3, with 7 positions matching TRBD2. Germline lookup yields CDR1 SGDLS and CDR2 YYNGEE. The CDR3 runs to 17 residues. Germline trimming cut 0 bases from V and 1 base from J; bases unmatched to any gene: 8. This CDR3 is CASSVEIGGRGTDTQYF. The CDR3 DNA reads as TGTGCCAGCAGCGTAGAGATTGGCGGGAGAGGCACAGATACGCAGTATTTT.

The V call is TRBV5-1, the J call TRBJ1-1; 7 bases are a match to TRBD1. With V trimmed by 4 bases and J by 6 bases, 12 bases remained unmatched. CDR3 length equals 15 residues. Germline CDR1 and CDR2: SGHRS and YFSETQ. The CDR3 spells CASSTSDRVVSEAFF. In DNA, the CDR3 is TGCGCCAGCAGCACATCAGACAGGGTAGTCTCTGAAGCTTTCTTT.

This clone ranks as medium-sized. The chain joins TRBV6-5 to TRBJ2-1; D remains unclear. V was pared by 6 bases and J by 4 bases, with 7 bases between. This CDR3 is built from 12 residues. Germline V gene lookup returns CDR1 MNHEY and CDR2 SVGAGI. CDR3 residues: CASRQVYNEQFF. CDR3 bases: TGTGCCAGCAGACAAGTGTACAATGAGCAGTTCTTC.

The rearrangement joins TRBV7-2 to TRBJ2-7; 10 nucleotides match TRBD2. V shed 5 bases, J shed 2 bases, and the junction held 9 bases outside the gene matches. This CDR3 has 16 residues. Germline V CDR1 and CDR2: SGHTA, FQGNSA. The CDR3 here is CASSTSSGRLPYEQYF. The CDR3, as DNA: TGTGCCAGCAGCACATCTAGCGGGAGATTACCCTACGAGCAGTACTTC.